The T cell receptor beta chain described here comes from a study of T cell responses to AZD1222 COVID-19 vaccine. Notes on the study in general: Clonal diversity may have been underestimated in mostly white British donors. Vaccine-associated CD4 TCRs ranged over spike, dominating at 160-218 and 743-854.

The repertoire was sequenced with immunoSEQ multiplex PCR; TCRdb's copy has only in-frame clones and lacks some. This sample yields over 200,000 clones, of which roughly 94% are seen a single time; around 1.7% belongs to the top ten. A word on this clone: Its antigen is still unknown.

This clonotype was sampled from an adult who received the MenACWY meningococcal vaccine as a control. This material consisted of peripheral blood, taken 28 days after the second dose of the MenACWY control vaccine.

The CDR3 nucleotides read TGTGCCAGCCAGGAGGATAGCTCCTACAATGAGCAGTTCTTC. It codes for CASQEDSSYNEQFF. The chain combines TRBV6-4 with TRBJ2-1; possible D gene TRBD2, 5 bases. Trimming took 8 bases from V and 0 from J, leaving 11 bases between them. CDR1 is MRHNA, CDR2 SNTAGT, per germline. CDR3 length: 14 amino acids.